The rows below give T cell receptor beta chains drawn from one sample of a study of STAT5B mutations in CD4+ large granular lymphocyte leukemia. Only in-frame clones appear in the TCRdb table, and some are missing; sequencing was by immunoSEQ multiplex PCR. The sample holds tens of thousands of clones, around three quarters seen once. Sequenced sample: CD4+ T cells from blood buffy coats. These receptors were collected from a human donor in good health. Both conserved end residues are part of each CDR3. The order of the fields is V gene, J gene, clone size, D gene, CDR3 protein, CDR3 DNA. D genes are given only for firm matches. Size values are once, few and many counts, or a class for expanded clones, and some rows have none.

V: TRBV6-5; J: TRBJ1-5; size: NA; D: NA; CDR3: CANEGGQPQHF; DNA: TGTGCCAACGAGGGGGGGCAGCCCCAGCATTTT
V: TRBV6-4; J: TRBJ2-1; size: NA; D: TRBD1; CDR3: CASSVGTGTYNEQFF; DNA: TGTGCCAGCAGTGTCGGGACAGGGACCTACAATGAGCAGTTCTTC
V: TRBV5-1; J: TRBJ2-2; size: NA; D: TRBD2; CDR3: CASSRTSLNTGELFF; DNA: TGCGCCAGCAGCCGGACTAGCCTGAACACCGGGGAGCTGTTTTTT
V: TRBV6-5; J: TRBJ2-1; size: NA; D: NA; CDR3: CATAGLAYNEQFF; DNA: TGTGCCACCGCGGGTCTAGCCTACAATGAGCAGTTCTTC
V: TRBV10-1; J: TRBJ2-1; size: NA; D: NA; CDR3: CASSESVQGNNEQFF; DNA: TGCGCCAGCAGTGAGTCGGTGCAGGGGAATAATGAGCAGTTCTTC
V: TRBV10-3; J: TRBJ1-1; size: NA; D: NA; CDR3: CAIRKTDMNTEAFF; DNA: TGTGCCATCAGAAAGACAGACATGAACACTGAAGCTTTCTTT
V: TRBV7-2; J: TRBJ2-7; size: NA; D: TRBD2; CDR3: CASSRTSGSLSYEQYF; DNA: TGTGCCAGCAGCCGGACTAGCGGGTCCCTTTCCTACGAGCAGTACTTC
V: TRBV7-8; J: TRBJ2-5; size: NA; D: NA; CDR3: CASTKERGEETQYF; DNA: TGTGCCAGCACAAAAGAAAGGGGGGAAGAGACCCAGTACTTC
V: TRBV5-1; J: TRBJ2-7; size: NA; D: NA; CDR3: CASSPPLTETLGGSYEQYF; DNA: TGCGCCAGCAGCCCACCGTTGACTGAGACTCTAGGTGGCTCCTACGAGCAGTACTTC
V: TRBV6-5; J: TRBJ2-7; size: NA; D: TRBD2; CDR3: CASTPSGRGSYEQYF; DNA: TGTGCCAGCACCCCTAGCGGGAGAGGGTCCTACGAGCAGTACTTC
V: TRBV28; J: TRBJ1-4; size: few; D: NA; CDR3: CASSPPGLTNEKLFF; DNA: TGTGCCAGCAGTCCGCCGGGACTGACTAATGAAAAACTGTTTTTT
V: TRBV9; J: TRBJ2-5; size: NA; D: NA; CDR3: CASSVGTAQRETQYF; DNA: TGTGCCAGCAGCGTAGGGACAGCCCAAAGGGAGACCCAGTACTTC
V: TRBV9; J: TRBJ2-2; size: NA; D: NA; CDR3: CASSAQYTGELFF; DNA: TGTGCCAGCAGCGCACAGTACACCGGGGAGCTGTTTTTT
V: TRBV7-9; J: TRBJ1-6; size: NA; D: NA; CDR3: CASSLALISPLHF; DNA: TGTGCCAGCAGCTTAGCGCTTATATCACCCCTCCACTTT
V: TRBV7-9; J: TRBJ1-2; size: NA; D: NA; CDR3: CASSLSPVGYTF; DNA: TGTGCCAGCAGCTTATCCCCCGTAGGCTACACCTTC
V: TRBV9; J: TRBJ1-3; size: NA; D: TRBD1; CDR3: CASSVDGTGRNTIYF; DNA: TGTGCCAGCAGCGTAGACGGGACAGGGAGAAACACCATATATTTT
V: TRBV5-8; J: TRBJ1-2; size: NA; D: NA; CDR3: CASSPVGPLNYGYTF; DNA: TGTGCCAGCAGCCCGGTTGGGCCCCTAAACTATGGCTACACCTTC
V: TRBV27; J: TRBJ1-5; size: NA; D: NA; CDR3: CATMGRGGNQPQHF; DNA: TGTGCCACCATGGGCCGTGGGGGCAATCAGCCCCAGCATTTT
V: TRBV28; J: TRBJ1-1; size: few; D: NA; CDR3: CASTGYTEAFF; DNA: TGTGCCAGCACTGGGTACACTGAAGCTTTCTTT
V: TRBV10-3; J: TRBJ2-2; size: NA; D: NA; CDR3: CAISELHRGRGNTGELFF; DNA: TGTGCCATCAGTGAGTTGCACCGAGGCCGAGGGAACACCGGGGAGCTGTTTTTT
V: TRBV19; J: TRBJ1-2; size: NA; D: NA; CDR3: CASSSGATPGYTF; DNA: TGTGCCAGTAGTAGCGGGGCGACCCCTGGCTACACCTTC
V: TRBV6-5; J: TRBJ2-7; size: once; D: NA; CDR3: CASSYDGSYEQYF; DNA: TGTGCCAGCAGTTATGATGGTTCCTACGAGCAGTACTTC
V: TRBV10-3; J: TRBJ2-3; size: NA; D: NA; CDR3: CAISESTPRDTQYF; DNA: TGTGCCATCAGTGAGTCGACCCCCAGGGATACGCAGTATTTT
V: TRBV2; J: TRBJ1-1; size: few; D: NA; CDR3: CASSVDSNTEAFF; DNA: TGTGCCAGCAGTGTGGACAGCAACACTGAAGCTTTCTTT
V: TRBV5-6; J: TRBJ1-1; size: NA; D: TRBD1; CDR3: CASSFLGGTMNTEAFF; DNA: TGTGCCAGCAGCTTTTTAGGGGGCACGATGAACACTGAAGCTTTCTTT
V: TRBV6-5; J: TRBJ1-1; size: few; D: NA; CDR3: CASSLGGNTEAFF; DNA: TGTGCCAGCAGTTTGGGGGGGAACACTGAAGCTTTCTTT
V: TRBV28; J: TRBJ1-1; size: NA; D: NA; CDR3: CASNSRRGEAFF; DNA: TGTGCCAGCAACTCCCGGAGGGGTGAAGCTTTCTTT
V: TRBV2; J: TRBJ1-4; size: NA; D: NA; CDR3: CASYGRDEKLFF; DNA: TGTGCCAGTTATGGGCGGGATGAAAAACTGTTTTTT
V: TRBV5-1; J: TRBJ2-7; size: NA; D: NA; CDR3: CASSLYTGNEQYF; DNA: TGCGCCAGCAGCTTGTATACAGGGAACGAGCAGTACTTC
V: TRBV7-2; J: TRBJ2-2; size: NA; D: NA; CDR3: CASSLALETGELFF; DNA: TGTGCCAGCAGCTTAGCGTTGGAGACCGGGGAGCTGTTTTTT
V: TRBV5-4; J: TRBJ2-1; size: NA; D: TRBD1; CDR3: CASSLAGTQGLEQFF; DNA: TGTGCCAGCAGCTTGGCCGGGACACAGGGGCTTGAGCAGTTCTTC
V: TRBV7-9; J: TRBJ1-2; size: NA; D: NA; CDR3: CASSLGSFENGYTF; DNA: TGTGCCAGCAGCTTAGGGTCATTCGAGAATGGCTACACCTTC
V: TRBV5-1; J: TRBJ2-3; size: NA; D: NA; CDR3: CASSLGEERDTQYF; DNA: TGCGCCAGCAGCTTGGGAGAAGAGCGCGATACGCAGTATTTT
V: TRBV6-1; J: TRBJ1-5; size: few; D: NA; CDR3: CASSERGFNQPQHF; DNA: TGTGCCAGCAGTGAAAGAGGGTTCAATCAGCCCCAGCATTTT
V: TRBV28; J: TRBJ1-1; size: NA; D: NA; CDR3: CATPCPGHKNTEAFF; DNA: TGTGCCACTCCCTGTCCGGGACACAAGAACACTGAAGCTTTCTTT
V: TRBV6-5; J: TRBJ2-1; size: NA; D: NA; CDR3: CASSENTRGNEQFF; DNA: TGTGCCAGCAGTGAAAACACGCGAGGCAATGAGCAGTTCTTC
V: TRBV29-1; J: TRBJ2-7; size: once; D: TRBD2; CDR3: CSAFLAGGPSHEQYF; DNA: TGCAGCGCCTTCTTAGCGGGAGGGCCCTCCCACGAGCAGTACTTC
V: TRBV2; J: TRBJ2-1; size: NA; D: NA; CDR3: CASSESWASSYNEQFF; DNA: TGTGCCAGCAGTGAATCCTGGGCCTCCTCCTACAATGAGCAGTTCTTC
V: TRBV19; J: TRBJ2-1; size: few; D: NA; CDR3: CASSLRNEQFF; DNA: TGTGCCAGTAGCCTCCGCAATGAGCAGTTCTTC
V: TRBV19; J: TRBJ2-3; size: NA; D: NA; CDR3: CASSIEGGFTDTQYF; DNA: TGTGCCAGTAGTATAGAGGGGGGCTTTACAGATACGCAGTATTTT
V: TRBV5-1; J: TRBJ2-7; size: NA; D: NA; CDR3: CASSLPGYEQYF; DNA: TGCGCCAGCAGCTTGCCGGGGTACGAGCAGTACTTC
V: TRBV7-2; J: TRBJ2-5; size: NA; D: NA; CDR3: CASSSASSFRQETQYF; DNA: TGTGCCAGCAGCTCGGCTAGCTCGTTCCGACAAGAGACCCAGTACTTC
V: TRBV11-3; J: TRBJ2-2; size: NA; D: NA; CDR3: CASSFEDFGELFF; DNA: TGTGCCAGCAGCTTCGAGGATTTCGGGGAGCTGTTTTTT
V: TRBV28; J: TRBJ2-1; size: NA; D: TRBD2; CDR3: CASSFGGSRNEQFF; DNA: TGTGCCAGCAGTTTCGGCGGGAGTAGGAATGAGCAGTTCTTC
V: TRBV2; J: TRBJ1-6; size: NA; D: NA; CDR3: CASLDRIGSPLHF; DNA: TGTGCCAGTCTCGACCGAATTGGTTCACCCCTCCACTTT
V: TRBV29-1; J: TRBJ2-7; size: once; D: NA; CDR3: CSVNPQGGGEQYF; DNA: TGCAGCGTTAATCCTCAGGGGGGAGGCGAGCAGTACTTC
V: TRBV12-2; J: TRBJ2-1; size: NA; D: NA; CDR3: CASRLARLPKGEQFF; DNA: TGTGCAAGTCGCTTAGCTAGGCTACCTAAGGGGGAGCAGTTCTTC
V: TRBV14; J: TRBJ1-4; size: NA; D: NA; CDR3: CASSQAPDIESEKLFF; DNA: TGTGCCAGCAGCCAAGCTCCGGACATTGAAAGTGAAAAACTGTTTTTT
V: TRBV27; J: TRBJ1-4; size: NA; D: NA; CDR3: CASSWADGEKLFF; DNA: TGTGCCAGCAGTTGGGCGGACGGTGAAAAACTGTTTTTT